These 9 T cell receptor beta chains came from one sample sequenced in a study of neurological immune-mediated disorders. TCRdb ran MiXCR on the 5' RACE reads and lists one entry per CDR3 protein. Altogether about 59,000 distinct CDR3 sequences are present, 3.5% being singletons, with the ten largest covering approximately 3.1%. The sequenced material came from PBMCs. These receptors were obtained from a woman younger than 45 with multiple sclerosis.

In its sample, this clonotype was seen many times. CDR3 loop: CATSSAQLAGRANEQFF. The CDR3 DNA follows: TGTGCCACCAGCAGCGCCCAACTAGCGGGACGCGCAAATGAGCAGTTCTTC. V is TRBV15 and J is TRBJ2-1, with 10 bases lining up with TRBD2. In germline, CDR1 is LNHNV, CDR2 YYDKDF (reference sequence). This CDR3 is 17 amino acids long. V lost 3 bases to trimming and J lost 7 bases; unmatched junction nucleotides: 12.

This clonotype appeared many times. The CDR3 nucleotides are TGTGCCACCAGCAGGGAATTACAGGGGGCTAGCAATCAGCCCCAGCATTTT. Protein product: CATSRELQGASNQPQHF. J is TRBJ1-5 and V is TRBV15; 9 bases are a match to TRBD1. V gave up 3 bases and J gave up 0 bases; unmatched junction bases: 6. The CDR3 is made up of 17 amino acids. The germline V gene has CDR1 LNHNV and CDR2 YYDKDF (reference sequence).

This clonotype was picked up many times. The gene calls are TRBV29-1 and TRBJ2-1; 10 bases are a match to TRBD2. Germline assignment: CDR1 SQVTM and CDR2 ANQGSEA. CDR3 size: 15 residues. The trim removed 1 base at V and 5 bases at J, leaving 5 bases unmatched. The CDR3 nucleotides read TGCAGCGTTGAAGGCCTAGCGGGAGACGACAATGAGCAGTTCTTC. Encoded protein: CSVEGLAGDDNEQFF.

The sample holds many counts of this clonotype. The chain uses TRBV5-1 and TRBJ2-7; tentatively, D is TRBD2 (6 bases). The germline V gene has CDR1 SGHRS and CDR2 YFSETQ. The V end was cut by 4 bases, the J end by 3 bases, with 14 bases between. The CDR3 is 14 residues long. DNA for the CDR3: TGCGCCAGCAGCCCAGGCGGAGGGGTCTACGAGCAGTACTTC. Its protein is CASSPGGGVYEQYF.

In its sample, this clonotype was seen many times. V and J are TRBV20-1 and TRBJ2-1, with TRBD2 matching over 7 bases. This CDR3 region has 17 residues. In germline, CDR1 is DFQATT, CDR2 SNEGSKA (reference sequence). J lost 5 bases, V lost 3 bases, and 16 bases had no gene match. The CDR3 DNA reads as TGCAGTGCTAGTAGAGTTGGGCGGGAGAGTGTACACAATGAGCAGTTCTTC. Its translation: CSASRVGRESVHNEQFF.

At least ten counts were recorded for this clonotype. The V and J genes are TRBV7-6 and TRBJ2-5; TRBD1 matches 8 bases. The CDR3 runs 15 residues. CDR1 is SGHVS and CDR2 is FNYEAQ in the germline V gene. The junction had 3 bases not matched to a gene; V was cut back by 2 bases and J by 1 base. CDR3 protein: CASSLSTGGQETQYF. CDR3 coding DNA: TGTGCCAGCAGCTTATCAACAGGGGGCCAAGAGACCCAGTACTTC.

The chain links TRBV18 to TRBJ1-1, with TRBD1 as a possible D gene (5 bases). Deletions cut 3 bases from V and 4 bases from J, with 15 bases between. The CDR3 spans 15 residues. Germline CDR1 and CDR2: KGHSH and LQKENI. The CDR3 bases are TGTGCCAGCTCACCGCGGGACCTCCCCGGCACTGAAGCTTTCTTT. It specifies CASSPRDLPGTEAFF.

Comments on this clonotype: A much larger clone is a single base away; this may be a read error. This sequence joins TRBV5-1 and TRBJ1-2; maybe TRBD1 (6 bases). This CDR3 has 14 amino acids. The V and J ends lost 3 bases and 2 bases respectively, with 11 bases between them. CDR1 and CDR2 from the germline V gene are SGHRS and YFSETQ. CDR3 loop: CASSSRDINYGYTF. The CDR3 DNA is TGCGCCAGCAGCTCCCGGGACATCAACTATGGCTACACCTTC.

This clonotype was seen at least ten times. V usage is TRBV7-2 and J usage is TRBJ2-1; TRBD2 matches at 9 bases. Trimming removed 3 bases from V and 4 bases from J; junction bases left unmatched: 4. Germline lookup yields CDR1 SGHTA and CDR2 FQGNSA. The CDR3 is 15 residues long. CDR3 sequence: CASSFGGRDYNEQFF. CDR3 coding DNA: TGTGCCAGCAGCTTCGGCGGGAGGGATTACAATGAGCAGTTCTTC. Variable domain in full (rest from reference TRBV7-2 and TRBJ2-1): GAGVSQSPSNKVTEKGKDVELRCDPISGHTALYWYRQSLGQGLEFLIYFQGNSAPDKSGLPSDRFSAERTGGSVSTLTIQRTQQEDSAVYLCASSFGGRDYNEQFFGPGTRLTVL.